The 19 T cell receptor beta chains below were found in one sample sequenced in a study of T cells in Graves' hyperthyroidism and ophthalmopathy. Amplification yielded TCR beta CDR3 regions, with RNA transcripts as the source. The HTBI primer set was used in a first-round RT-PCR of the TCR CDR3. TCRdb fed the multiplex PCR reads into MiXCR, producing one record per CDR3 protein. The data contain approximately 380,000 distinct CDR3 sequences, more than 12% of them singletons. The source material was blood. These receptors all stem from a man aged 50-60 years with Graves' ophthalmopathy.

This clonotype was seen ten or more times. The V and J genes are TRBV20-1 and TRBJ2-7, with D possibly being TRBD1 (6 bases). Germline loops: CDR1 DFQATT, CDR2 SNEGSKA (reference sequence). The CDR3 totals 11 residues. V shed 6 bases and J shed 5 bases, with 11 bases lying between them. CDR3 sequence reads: CSAKQGDEQYF. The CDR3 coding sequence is TGCAGTGCAAAACAGGGAGACGAGCAGTACTTC.

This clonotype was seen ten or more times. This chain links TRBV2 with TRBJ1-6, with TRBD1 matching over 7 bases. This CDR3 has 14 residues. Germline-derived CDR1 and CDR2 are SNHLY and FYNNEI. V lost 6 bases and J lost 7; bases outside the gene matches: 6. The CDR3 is CASRVPGQNSPLHF. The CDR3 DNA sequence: TGTGCCAGCAGGGTACCGGGACAGAATTCACCCCTCCACTTT.

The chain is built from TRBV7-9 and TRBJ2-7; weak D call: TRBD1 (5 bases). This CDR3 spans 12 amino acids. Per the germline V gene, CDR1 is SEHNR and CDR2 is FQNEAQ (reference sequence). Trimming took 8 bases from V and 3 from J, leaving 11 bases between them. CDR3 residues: CASQGADYEQYF. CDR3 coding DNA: TGTGCCAGCCAAGGGGCCGACTACGAGCAGTACTTC.

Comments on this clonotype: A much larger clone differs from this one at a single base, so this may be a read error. In DNA form, the CDR3 reads TGTGCCATCACCCTCGGGGACAGGGGGAGTTATGGCTACATCTTC. As protein: CAITLGDRGSYGYIF. This chain joins TRBV12-3 or TRBV12-4 and TRBJ1-2; 11 positions agree with TRBD1. CDR3 length equals 15 residues.

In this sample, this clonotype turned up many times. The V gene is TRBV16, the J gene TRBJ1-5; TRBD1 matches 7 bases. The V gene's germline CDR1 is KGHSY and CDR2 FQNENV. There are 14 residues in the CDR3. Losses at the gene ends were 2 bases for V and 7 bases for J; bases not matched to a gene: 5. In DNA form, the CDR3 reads TGTGCCAGCAGCCAAACAGGGGTGGACCAGCCCCAGCATTTT. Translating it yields CASSQTGVDQPQHF.

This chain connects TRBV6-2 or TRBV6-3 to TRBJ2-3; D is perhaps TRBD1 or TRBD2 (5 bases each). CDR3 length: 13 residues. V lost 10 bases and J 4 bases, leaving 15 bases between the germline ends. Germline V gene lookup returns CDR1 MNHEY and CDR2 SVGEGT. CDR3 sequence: CATGVGTADTQYF. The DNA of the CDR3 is TGTGCCACTGGCGTGGGGACGGCAGATACGCAGTATTTT.

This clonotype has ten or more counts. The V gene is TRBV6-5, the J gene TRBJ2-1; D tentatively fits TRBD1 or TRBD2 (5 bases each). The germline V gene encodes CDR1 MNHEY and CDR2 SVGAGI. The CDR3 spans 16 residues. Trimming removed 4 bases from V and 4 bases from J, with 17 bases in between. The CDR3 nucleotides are TGTGCCAGCAGTTTCTCGCCGGGACCAAAATACAATGAGCAGTTCTTC. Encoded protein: CASSFSPGPKYNEQFF.

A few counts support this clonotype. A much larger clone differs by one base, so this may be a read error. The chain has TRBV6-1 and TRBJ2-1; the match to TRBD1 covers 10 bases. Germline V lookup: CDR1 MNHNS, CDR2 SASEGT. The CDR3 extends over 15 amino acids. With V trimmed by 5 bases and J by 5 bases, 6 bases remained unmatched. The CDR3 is CASSTAGTGDNEQFF. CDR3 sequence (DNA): TGTGCCAGCAGTACCGCCGGGACAGGGGACAATGAGCAGTTCTTC.

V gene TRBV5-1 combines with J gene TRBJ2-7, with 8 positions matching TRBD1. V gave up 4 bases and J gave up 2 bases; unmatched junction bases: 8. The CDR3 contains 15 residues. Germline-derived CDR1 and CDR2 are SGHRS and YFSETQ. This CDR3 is CASSVDRASTYEQYF. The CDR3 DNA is TGCGCCAGCAGCGTGGACAGGGCGAGTACCTACGAGCAGTACTTC.

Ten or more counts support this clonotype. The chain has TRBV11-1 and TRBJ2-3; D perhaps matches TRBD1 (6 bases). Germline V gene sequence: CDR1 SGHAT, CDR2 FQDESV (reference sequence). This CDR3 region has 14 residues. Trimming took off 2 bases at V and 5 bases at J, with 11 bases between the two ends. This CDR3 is CASSLQGSGDTQYF. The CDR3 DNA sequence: TGTGCCAGCAGCTTACAGGGGAGTGGAGATACGCAGTATTTT. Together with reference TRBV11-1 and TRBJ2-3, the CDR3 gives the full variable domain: EAEVAQSPRYKITEKSQAVAFWCDPISGHATLYWYRQILGQGPELLVQFQDESVVDDSQLPKDRFSAERLKGVDSTLKIQPAELGDSAMYLCASSLQGSGDTQYFGPGTRLTVL.

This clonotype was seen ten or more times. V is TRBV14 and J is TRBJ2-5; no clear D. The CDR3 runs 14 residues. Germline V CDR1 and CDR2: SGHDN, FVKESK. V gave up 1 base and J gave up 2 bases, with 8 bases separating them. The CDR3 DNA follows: TGTGCCAGCAGCCAAGTTTCGGGTCAAGAGACCCAGTACTTC. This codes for CASSQVSGQETQYF.

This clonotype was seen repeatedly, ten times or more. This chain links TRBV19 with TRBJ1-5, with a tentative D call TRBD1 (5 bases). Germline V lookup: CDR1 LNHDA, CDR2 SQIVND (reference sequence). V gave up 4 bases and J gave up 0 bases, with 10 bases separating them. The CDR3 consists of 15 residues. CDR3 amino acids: CASSRTNPSNQPQHF. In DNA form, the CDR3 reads TGTGCCAGTAGTAGGACAAACCCTAGCAATCAGCCCCAGCATTTT. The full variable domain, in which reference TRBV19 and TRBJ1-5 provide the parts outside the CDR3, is DGGITQSPKYLFRKEGQNVTLSCEQNLNHDAMYWYRQDPGQGLRLIYYSQIVNDFQKGDIAEGYSVSREKKESFPLTVTSAQKNPTAFYLCASSRTNPSNQPQHFGDGTRLSIL.

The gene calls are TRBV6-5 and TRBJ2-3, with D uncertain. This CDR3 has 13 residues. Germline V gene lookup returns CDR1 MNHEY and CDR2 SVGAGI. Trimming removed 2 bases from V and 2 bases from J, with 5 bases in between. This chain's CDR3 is CASSYGYTDTQYF. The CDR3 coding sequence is TGTGCCAGCAGTTACGGGTACACAGATACGCAGTATTTT.

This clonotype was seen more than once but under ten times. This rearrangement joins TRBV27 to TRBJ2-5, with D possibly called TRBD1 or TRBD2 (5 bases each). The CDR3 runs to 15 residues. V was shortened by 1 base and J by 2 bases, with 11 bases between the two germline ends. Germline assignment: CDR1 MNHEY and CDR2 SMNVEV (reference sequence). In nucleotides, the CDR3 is TGTGCCAGCAGTTTATTCGGGACGAGTCAAGAGACCCAGTACTTC. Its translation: CASSLFGTSQETQYF.

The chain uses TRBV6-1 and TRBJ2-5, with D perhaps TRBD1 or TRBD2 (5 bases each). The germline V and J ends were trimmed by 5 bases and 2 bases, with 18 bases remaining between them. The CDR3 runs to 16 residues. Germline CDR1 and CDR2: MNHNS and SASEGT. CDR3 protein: CASSQGGTGLQETQYF. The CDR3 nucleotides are TGTGCCAGCAGTCAGGGTGGGACGGGGCTGCAAGAGACCCAGTACTTC.

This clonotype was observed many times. In DNA form, the CDR3 reads TGTGCCAGCAGCCAAGATCCTAGCGGGAGTGACGAGCAGTACTTC. Amino acids: CASSQDPSGSDEQYF. This chain links TRBV4-2 with TRBJ2-7, with 10 bases aligning to TRBD2. Trimming took 0 bases from V and 5 from J; bases not matched to a gene: 4. Germline V CDR1 and CDR2: LGHNA, YNFKEQ. CDR3 length: 15 residues.

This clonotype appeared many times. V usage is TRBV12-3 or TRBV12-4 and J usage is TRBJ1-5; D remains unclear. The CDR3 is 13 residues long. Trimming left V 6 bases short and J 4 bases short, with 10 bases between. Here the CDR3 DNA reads TGTGCCAGCAGACCCGGTCTAAATCAGCCCCAGCATTTT. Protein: CASRPGLNQPQHF.

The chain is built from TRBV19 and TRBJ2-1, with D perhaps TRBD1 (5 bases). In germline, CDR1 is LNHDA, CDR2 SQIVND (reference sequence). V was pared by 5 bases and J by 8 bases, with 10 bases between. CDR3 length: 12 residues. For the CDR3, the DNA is TGTGCCAGTAGTCCGACAGTGGATGAGCAGTTCTTC. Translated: CASSPTVDEQFF.

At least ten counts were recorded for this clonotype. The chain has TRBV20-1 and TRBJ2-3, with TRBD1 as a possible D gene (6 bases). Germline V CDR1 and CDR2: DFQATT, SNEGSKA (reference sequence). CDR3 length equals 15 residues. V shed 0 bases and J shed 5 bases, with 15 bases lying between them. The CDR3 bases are TGCAGTGCTAGAGATCTTCGACAGGTGAAAGATACGCAGTATTTT. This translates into CSARDLRQVKDTQYF.